These T cell receptor beta chains were read from a single sample in a study of blood T cell repertoires in COVID-19. The repertoire was sequenced with immunoSEQ multiplex PCR; TCRdb's copy has only in-frame clones and lacks some. The data hold about 250,000 clones, with roughly 85% observed a single time. The sequenced material came from peripheral blood. These receptors were collected from a man aged 18 to 35 with active or convalescent COVID-19. The CDR3 runs from the conserved cysteine through the conserved F or W.

J gene | V gene | CDR3 protein
TRBJ1-2 | TRBV19 | CASNSRDRVGYTF
TRBJ1-4 | TRBV3-1/TRBV3-2 | CASSLGQGLNEKLFF
TRBJ1-2 | TRBV4-3 | CASSQGSRQGHYGYTF
TRBJ1-4 | TRBV5-1 | CASSLRGGNEKLFF
TRBJ1-1 | TRBV5-1 | CASSPPTGGISNTEAFF
TRBJ1-1 | TRBV3-1/TRBV3-2 | CASSQPDRGSTEAFF
TRBJ1-2 | TRBV27 | CASSLGGIPYGYTF
TRBJ1-1 | TRBV7-2 | CATRLRGNTEAFF
TRBJ2-5 | TRBV5-1 | CASSSGETQYF
TRBJ2-3 | TRBV15 | CATSSPGSTDTQYF
TRBJ2-7 | TRBV4-3 | CASSQNPLDWQYF
TRBJ2-4 | TRBV9 | CASSVGHRAAIQYF
TRBJ1-6 | TRBV7-8 | CAIRGDGGGSPLHF
TRBJ2-7 | TRBV2 | CASSAYYEQYF
TRBJ2-7 | TRBV28 | CASRLPGPPGVYEQYF
TRBJ1-2 | TRBV30 | CAWSESLSATGGNGYTF
TRBJ2-5 | TRBV9 | CASSSRDSQKAQYF
TRBJ1-1 | TRBV27 | CATWTGDFTEAFF
TRBJ2-7 | TRBV24-1 | CAPSDRRYMPPVYLSPLYF
TRBJ2-1 | TRBV5-4 | CASSPAGGQISNEQFF
TRBJ2-5 | TRBV7-3 | CASSLTGEQETQYF